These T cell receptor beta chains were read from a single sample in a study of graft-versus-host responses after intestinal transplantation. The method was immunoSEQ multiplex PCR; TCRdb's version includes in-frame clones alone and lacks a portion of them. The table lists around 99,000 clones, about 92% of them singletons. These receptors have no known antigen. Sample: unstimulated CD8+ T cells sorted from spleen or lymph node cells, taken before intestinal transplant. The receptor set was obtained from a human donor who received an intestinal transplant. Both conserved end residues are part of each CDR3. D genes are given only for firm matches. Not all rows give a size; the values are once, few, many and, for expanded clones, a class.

CDR3 DNA: TGTGCCAGCAGCTTTTGGGGTGATACGGGACAGGGACGTGGTGGCTACACCTTC
CDR3 protein: CASSFWGDTGQGRGGYTF
D gene: TRBD1
V gene: TRBV7-9
clone size: -
CDR3 length: 18
J gene: TRBJ1-2

CDR3 DNA: TGTGCCAGTAGTATCGGAGGGGGGGTGCAGGAAAAACTGTTTTTT
CDR3 protein: CASSIGGGVQEKLFF
D gene: -
V gene: TRBV19
clone size: -
CDR3 length: 15
J gene: TRBJ1-4

CDR3 DNA: TGTGCCAGCAGCCTCTCTAGTGGGGGGAATGAGCAGTTCTTC
CDR3 protein: CASSLSSGGNEQFF
D gene: -
V gene: TRBV7-9
clone size: -
CDR3 length: 14
J gene: TRBJ2-1

CDR3 DNA: TGTGCCAGCAGAACGCCGGGAGAAAATGGCTACACCTTC
CDR3 protein: CASRTPGENGYTF
D gene: -
V gene: TRBV11-2
clone size: once
CDR3 length: 13
J gene: TRBJ1-2

CDR3 DNA: TGTGCCAGCAGCCTACGCGGGACTAGCGCAGATACGCAGTATTTT
CDR3 protein: CASSLRGTSADTQYF
D gene: TRBD2
V gene: TRBV14
clone size: -
CDR3 length: 15
J gene: TRBJ2-3

CDR3 DNA: TGTGCCAGCAGTGGTAGAGTTTGGACAGGGGAAGAGACCCAGTACTTC
CDR3 protein: CASSGRVWTGEETQYF
D gene: TRBD1
V gene: TRBV6-1
clone size: -
CDR3 length: 16
J gene: TRBJ2-5

CDR3 DNA: TGTGCCAGCAGTTTTTTACAGGGGGATGGCTACACCTTC
CDR3 protein: CASSFLQGDGYTF
D gene: TRBD1
V gene: TRBV27
clone size: -
CDR3 length: 13
J gene: TRBJ1-2

CDR3 DNA: TGCAGCCACCAGGGGGAGGTTTCAGAGACCCAGTACTTC
CDR3 protein: CSHQGEVSETQYF
D gene: -
V gene: TRBV29-1
clone size: -
CDR3 length: 13
J gene: TRBJ2-5

CDR3 DNA: TGTGCCAGCAGCTTAGGCACAGGGGGCTATGGCTACACCTTC
CDR3 protein: CASSLGTGGYGYTF
D gene: TRBD1
V gene: TRBV7-9
clone size: once
CDR3 length: 14
J gene: TRBJ1-2

CDR3 DNA: TGTGCCAGCAGTTACGGACAGGCCTATGGCTACACCTTC
CDR3 protein: CASSYGQAYGYTF
D gene: TRBD1
V gene: TRBV6-5
clone size: -
CDR3 length: 13
J gene: TRBJ1-2

CDR3 DNA: TGTGCCAGCAGCTTATCCGGGACAGGGCACCAAGAGACCCAGTACTTC
CDR3 protein: CASSLSGTGHQETQYF
D gene: TRBD1
V gene: TRBV13
clone size: -
CDR3 length: 16
J gene: TRBJ2-5

CDR3 DNA: TGTGCCAGCAGCTTAGGAGGTGGAAACACCATATATTTT
CDR3 protein: CASSLGGGNTIYF
D gene: -
V gene: TRBV7-6
clone size: -
CDR3 length: 13
J gene: TRBJ1-3

CDR3 DNA: TGTGCCTGGAGTGTCGGTTCCCTAGCGGGGGCCGAGCAGTACTTC
CDR3 protein: CAWSVGSLAGAEQYF
D gene: TRBD2
V gene: TRBV30
clone size: -
CDR3 length: 15
J gene: TRBJ2-7

CDR3 DNA: TGTGCCAGCAGTCCCTTAGCGGCAGAGATCTCCTACGAGCAGTACTTC
CDR3 protein: CASSPLAAEISYEQYF
D gene: -
V gene: TRBV2
clone size: -
CDR3 length: 16
J gene: TRBJ2-7

CDR3 DNA: TGCGCCAGCAGCTTGGGAGTGGGGGGTGAGCAGTACTTC
CDR3 protein: CASSLGVGGEQYF
D gene: -
V gene: TRBV5-1
clone size: -
CDR3 length: 13
J gene: TRBJ2-5

CDR3 DNA: TGCGCCAGCAGCCAAGAGGTAGTGGGGCCTGGGCCCCTCCACTTT
CDR3 protein: CASSQEVVGPGPLHF
D gene: -
V gene: TRBV4-1
clone size: -
CDR3 length: 15
J gene: TRBJ1-6

CDR3 DNA: TGTGCCAGTATAAAGGGGTATGGAACTGAAGCTTTCTTT
CDR3 protein: CASIKGYGTEAFF
D gene: -
V gene: TRBV19
clone size: -
CDR3 length: 13
J gene: TRBJ1-1

CDR3 DNA: TGTGCCAGCTCGCGCGGACCGAGGGATCAGCCCCAGCATTTT
CDR3 protein: CASSRGPRDQPQHF
D gene: -
V gene: TRBV18
clone size: -
CDR3 length: 14
J gene: TRBJ1-5

CDR3 DNA: TGTGCCAGCCAATCGACTAGCGGGGGCCAAGAGACCCAGTACTTC
CDR3 protein: CASQSTSGGQETQYF
D gene: TRBD2
V gene: TRBV9
clone size: -
CDR3 length: 15
J gene: TRBJ2-5